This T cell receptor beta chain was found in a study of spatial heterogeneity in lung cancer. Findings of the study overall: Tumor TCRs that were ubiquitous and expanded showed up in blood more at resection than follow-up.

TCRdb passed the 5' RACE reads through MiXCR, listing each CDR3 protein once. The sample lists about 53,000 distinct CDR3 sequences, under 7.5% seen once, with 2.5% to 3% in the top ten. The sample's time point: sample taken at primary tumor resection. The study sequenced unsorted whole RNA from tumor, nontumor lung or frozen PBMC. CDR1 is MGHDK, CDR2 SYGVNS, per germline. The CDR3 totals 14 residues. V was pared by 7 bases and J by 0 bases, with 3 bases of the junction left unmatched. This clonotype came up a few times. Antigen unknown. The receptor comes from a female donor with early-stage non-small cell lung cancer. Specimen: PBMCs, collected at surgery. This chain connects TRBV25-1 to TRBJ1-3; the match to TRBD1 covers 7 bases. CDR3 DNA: TGTGCCAGCATGGACAGGCTCTCTGGAAACACCATATATTTT. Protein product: CASMDRLSGNTIYF.